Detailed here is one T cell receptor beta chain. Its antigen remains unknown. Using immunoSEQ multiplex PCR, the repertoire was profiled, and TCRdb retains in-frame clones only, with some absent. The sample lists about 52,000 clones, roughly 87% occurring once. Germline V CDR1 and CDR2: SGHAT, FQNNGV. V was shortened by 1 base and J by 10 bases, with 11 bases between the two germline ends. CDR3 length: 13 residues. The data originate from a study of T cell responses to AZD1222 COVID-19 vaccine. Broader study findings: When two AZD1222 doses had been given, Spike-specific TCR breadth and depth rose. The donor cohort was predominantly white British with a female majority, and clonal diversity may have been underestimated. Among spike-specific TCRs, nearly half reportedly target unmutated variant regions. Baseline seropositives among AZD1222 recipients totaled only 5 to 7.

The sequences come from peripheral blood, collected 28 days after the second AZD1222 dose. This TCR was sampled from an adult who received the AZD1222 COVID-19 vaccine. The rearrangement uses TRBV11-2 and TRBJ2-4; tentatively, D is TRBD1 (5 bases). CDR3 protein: CASSLADNQIQYF. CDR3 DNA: TGTGCCAGCAGCTTAGCGGACAACCAAATTCAGTACTTC.